This T cell receptor (beta chain) emerged from a study of blood T cell repertoires in COVID-19. TCRdb's copy holds only in-frame clones and misses some; the assay was immunoSEQ multiplex PCR. The data contain approximately 390,000 clones, approximately 87% of them singletons. The sequence came from a woman aged 60-70 years with COVID-19, enrolled during active disease. Material for sequencing was peripheral blood.

The CDR3 spells CATSRANRLAAMGETQYF. The DNA of the CDR3 is TGTGCCACCAGCAGAGCGAATAGGCTAGCGGCGATGGGAGAGACCCAGTACTTC. J is TRBJ2-5 and V is TRBV15, with 7 bases fitting TRBD2. The CDR3 consists of 18 residues. Per the germline V gene, CDR1 is LNHNV and CDR2 is YYDKDF (reference sequence). J lost 4 bases, V lost 1 base, and 15 bases had no gene match.